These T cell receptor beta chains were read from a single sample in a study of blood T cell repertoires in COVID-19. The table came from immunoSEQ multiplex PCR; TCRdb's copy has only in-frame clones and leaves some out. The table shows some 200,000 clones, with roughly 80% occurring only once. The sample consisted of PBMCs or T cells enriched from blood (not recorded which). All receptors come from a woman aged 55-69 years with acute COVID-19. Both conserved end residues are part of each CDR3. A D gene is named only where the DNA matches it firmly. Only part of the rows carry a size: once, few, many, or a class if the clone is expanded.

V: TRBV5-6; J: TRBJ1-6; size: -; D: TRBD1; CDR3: CASSTGGTNSPLHF; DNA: TGTGCCAGCAGCACAGGGGGCACTAATTCACCCCTCCACTTT
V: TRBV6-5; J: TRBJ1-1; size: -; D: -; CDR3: CASTPTGGAEAFF; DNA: TGTGCCAGCACCCCGACAGGTGGAGCTGAAGCTTTCTTT
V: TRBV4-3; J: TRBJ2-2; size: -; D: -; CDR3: CASSQATIGGHTGELFF; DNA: TGCGCCAGCAGCCAGGCAACGATCGGGGGTCACACCGGGGAGCTGTTTTTT
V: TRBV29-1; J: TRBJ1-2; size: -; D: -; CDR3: CSARGGTGYTF; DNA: TGCAGCGCCCGGGGAGGGACTGGCTACACCTTC
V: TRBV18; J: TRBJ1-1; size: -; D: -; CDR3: CASSRGGGVDTEAFF; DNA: TGTGCCAGCTCACGAGGGGGGGGCGTGGACACTGAAGCTTTCTTT
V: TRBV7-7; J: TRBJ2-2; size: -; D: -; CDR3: CASSLDGGANTGELFF; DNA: TGTGCCAGCAGCTTAGACGGCGGGGCGAACACCGGGGAGCTGTTTTTT
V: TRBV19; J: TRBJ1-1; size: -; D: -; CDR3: CASSIGQKNTEAFF; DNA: TGTGCCAGTAGTATTGGGCAGAAGAACACTGAAGCTTTCTTT
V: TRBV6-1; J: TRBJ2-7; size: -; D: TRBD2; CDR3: CASSSLAGRYEQYF; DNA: TGTGCCAGCAGTTCACTAGCGGGGCGCTACGAGCAGTACTTC
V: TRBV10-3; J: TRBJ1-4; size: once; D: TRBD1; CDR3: CAISDSDRSLTNEKLFF; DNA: TGTGCCATCAGTGACTCGGACAGGTCCCTAACTAATGAAAAACTGTTTTTT
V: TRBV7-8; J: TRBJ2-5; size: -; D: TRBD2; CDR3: CASSLSKRLAGQETQYF; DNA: TGTGCCAGCAGCCTCTCGAAAAGGCTAGCGGGCCAAGAGACCCAGTACTTC
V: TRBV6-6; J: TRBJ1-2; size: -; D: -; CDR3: CASAPGIGYTF; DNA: TGTGCCAGCGCCCCGGGTATAGGCTACACCTTC
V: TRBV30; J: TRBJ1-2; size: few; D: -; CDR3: CAWSRGPGTQFNYGYTF; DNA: TGTGCCTGGAGTCGGGGCCCCGGGACACAATTTAACTATGGCTACACCTTC
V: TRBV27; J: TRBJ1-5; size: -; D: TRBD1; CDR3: CASSEGQGVAVQPQHF; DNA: TGTGCCAGCAGTGAGGGACAGGGGGTGGCAGTTCAGCCCCAGCATTTT
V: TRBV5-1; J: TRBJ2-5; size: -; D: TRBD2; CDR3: CASREGGEETQYF; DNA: TGCGCCAGCCGGGAGGGGGGAGAAGAGACCCAGTACTTC
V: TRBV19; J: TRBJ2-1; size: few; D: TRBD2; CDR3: CASTPLAGGGNEQFF; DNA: TGTGCCAGTACCCCACTAGCGGGAGGAGGCAATGAGCAGTTCTTC
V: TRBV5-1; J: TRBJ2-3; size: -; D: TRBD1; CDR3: CASRVGTATDTQYF; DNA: TGCGCCAGCAGAGTCGGGACAGCCACAGATACGCAGTATTTT
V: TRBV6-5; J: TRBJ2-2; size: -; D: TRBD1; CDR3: CASRSRDRDTGELFF; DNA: TGTGCCAGCAGGAGCCGGGACAGGGACACCGGGGAGCTGTTTTTT
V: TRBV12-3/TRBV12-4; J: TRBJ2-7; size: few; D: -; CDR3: CASSSGVHEQYF; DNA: TGTGCCAGCAGTTCAGGGGTCCACGAGCAGTACTTC
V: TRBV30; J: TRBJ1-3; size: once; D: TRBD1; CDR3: CGRGTGETIYF; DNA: TGTGGCCGGGGGACAGGTGAAACCATATATTTT
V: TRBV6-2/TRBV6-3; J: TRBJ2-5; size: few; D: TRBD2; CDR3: CASSSYPSSGSGETQYF; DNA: TGTGCCAGCAGCTCCTATCCATCTAGCGGGAGCGGAGAGACCCAGTACTTC
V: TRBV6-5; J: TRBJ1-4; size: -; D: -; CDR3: CASSRQGWEKLFF; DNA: TGTGCCAGCAGCAGGCAGGGTTGGGAAAAACTGTTTTTT
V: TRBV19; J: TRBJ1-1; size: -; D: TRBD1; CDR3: CASSPRQGARTEAFF; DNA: TGTGCCAGTAGTCCTCGACAGGGGGCAAGGACTGAAGCTTTCTTT
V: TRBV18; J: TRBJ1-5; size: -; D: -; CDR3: CASSPDFSDAWGTDLQHF; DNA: TGTGCCAGCTCACCTGACTTCTCTGACGCTTGGGGCACAGATCTCCAGCATTTT